Detailed here is one T cell receptor (beta chain). Generated by immunoSEQ multiplex PCR, the TCRdb table keeps only in-frame clones and is missing some. The sample has tens of thousands of clones; approximately 85% are singletons. This specimen belongs to a study of identifying expanded T cells in peripheral blood. Germline V CDR1 and CDR2: MNHEY, SMNVEV (reference sequence). The V end was cut by 1 base, the J end by 0 bases, with 12 bases between. The CDR3 is made up of 17 amino acids. Sequences were obtained from blood. This receptor was identified in a person between 18 and 70 years old in good health. V gene TRBV27 combines with J gene TRBJ1-4, with a weak D call TRBD1 (6 bases). The CDR3: CASSLWRTASTNEKLFF. As DNA, the CDR3 is TGTGCCAGCAGTTTATGGAGGACAGCTTCAACTAATGAAAAACTGTTTTTT.